This record covers a single TCR beta chain. The data were produced by immunoSEQ multiplex PCR, yet TCRdb's version contains in-frame clones alone and is incomplete. The sample shows around 170,000 clones, less than 85% of them seen only once. The data were obtained in a study of blood T cell repertoires in COVID-19. Study overall: Sites across the United States, Italy and Spain contributed samples from acute and convalescent COVID-19.

Per germline, CDR1 KGHSH and CDR2 LQKENI. CDR3 length: 15 amino acids. J lost 5 bases, V lost 4 bases, and 2 bases had no gene match. The sequence derives from a woman older than 75 with acute or convalescent COVID-19. This chain connects TRBV18 to TRBJ2-3; 14 bases are shared with TRBD2. Sequenced: peripheral blood. CDR3 coding DNA: TGTGCCAGCTCACGGGGACTAGCGGGAGAAGATACGCAGTATTTT. The encoded protein is CASSRGLAGEDTQYF.